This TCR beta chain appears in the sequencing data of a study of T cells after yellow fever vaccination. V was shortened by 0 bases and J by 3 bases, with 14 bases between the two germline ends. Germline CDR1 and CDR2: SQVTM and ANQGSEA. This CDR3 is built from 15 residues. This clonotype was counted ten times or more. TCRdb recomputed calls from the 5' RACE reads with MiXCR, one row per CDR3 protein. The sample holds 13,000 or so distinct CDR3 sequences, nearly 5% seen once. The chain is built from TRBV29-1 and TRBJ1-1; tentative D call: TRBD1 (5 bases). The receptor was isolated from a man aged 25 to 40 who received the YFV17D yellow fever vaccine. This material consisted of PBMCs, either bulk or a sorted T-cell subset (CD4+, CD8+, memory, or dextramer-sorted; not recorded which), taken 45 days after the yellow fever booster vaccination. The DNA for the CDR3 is TGCAGCGTTGAAGATATAGGGGCCTACGACACTGAAGCTTTCTTT. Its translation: CSVEDIGAYDTEAFF.